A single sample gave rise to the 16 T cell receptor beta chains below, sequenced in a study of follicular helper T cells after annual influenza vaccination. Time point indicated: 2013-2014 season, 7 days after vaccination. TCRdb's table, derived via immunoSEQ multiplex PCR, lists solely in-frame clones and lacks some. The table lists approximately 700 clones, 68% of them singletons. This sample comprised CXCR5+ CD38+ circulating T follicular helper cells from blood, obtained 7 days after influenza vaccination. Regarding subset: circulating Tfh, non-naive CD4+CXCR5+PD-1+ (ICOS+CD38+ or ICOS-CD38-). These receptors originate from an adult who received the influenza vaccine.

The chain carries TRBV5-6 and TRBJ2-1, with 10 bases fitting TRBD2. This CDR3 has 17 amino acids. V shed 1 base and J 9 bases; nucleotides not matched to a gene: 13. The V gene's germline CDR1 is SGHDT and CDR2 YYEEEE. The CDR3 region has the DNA TGTGCCAGCAGCTTGTACAGTGGGGTAGCGGGGGGTCGTGAGCAGTTCTTC. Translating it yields CASSLYSGVAGGREQFF.

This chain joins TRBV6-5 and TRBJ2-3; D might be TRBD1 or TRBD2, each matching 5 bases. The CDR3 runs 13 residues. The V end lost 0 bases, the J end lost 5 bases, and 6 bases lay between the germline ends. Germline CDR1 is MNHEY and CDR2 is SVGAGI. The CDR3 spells CASSYSGVDTQYF. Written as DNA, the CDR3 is TGTGCCAGCAGTTACTCGGGGGTAGATACGCAGTATTTT.

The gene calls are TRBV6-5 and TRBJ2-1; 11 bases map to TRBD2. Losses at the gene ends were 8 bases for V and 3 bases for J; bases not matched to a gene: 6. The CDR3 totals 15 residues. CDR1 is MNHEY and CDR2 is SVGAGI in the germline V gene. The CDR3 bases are TGTGCCAGCGTTAGCGGGAGGGAGAACTACAATGAGCAGTTCTTC. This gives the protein CASVSGRENYNEQFF.

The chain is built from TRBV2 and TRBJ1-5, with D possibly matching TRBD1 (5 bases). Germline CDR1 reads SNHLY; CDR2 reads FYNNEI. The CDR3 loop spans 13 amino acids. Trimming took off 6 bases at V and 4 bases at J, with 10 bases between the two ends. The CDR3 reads CASSRDGNQPQHF. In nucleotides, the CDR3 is TGTGCCAGCAGCCGGGACGGGAATCAGCCCCAGCATTTT.

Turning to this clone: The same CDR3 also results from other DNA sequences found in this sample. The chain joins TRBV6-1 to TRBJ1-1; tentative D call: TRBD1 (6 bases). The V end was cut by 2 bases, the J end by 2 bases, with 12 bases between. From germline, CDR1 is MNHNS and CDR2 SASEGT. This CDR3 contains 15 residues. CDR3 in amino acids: CASSERNRENTEAFF. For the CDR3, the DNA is TGTGCCAGCAGTGAACGTAACAGGGAAAACACTGAAGCTTTCTTT.

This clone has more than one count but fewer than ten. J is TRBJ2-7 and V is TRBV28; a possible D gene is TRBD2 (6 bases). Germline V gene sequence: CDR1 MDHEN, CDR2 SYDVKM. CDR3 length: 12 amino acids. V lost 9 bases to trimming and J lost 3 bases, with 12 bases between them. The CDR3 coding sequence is TGTGCCAGTAGACTAGACGGCTACGAGCAGTACTTC. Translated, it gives CASRLDGYEQYF.

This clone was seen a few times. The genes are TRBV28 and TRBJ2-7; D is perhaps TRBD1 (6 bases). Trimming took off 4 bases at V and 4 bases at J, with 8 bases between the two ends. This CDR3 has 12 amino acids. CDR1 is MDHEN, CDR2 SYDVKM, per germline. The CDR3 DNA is TGTGCCAGCAGTTATGGACAGTACGAGCAGTACTTC. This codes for CASSYGQYEQYF.

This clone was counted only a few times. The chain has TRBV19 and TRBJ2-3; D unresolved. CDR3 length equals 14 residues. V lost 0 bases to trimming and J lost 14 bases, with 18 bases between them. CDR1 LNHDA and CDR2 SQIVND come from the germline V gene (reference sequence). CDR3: CASSIDLSLTPAYF. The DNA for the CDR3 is TGTGCCAGTAGTATAGATCTATCCCTCACCCCGGCGTATTTT.

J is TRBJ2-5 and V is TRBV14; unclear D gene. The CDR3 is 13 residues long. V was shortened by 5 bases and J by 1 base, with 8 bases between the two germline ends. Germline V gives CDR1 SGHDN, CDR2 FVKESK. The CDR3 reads CASSSDTQETQYF. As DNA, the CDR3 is TGTGCCAGCAGCTCAGACACCCAAGAGACCCAGTACTTC.

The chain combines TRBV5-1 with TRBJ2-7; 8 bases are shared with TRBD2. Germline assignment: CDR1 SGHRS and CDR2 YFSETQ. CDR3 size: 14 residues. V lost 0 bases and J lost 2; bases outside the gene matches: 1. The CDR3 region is CASSLEGLAYEQYF. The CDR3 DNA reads TGCGCCAGCAGCTTGGAGGGACTAGCCTACGAGCAGTACTTC.

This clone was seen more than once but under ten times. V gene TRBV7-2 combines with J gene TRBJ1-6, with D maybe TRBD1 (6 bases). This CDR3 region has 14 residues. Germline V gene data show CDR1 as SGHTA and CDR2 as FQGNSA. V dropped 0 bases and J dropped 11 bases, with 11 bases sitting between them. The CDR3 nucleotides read TGTGCCAGCAGCTTAGCGGACAGATTGCCACCCCTCCACTTT. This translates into CASSLADRLPPLHF.

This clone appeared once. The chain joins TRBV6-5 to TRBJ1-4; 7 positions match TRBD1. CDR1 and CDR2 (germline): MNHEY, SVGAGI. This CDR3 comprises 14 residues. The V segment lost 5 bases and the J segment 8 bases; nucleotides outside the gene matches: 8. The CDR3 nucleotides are TGTGCCAGCAGTCGACAGGGTCAAAGGGAAAAACTGTTTTTT. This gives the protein CASSRQGQREKLFF.

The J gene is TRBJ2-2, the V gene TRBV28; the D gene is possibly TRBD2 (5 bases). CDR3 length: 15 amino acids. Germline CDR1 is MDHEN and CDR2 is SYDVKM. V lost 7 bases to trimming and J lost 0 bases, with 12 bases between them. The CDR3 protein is CASTLRVANTGELFF. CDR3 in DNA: TGTGCCAGCACCTTGAGGGTCGCGAACACCGGGGAGCTGTTTTTT.

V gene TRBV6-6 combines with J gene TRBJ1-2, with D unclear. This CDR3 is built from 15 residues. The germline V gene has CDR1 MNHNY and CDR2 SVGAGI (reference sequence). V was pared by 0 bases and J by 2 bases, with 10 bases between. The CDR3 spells CASSYSAGINYGYTF. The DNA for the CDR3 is TGTGCCAGCAGTTACTCCGCCGGGATCAACTATGGCTACACCTTC.

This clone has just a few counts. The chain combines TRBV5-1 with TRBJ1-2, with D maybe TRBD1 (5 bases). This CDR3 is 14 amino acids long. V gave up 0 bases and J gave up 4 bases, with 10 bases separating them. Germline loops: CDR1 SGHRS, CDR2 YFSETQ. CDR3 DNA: TGCGCCAGCAGCTTGGGATCAGGGACCTATGGCTACACCTTC. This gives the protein CASSLGSGTYGYTF.

CDR3 residues: CASSPFDNSAGNTIYF. CDR3 DNA sequence: TGTGCCAGCTCACCTTTCGACAACTCGGCTGGAAACACCATATATTTT. The rearrangement joins TRBV18 to TRBJ1-3; no reliable D call. Trimming shortened V by 3 bases and J by 2 bases, and 14 bases separated the two germline ends. This CDR3 is built from 16 residues. Looked up from germline, CDR1 is KGHSH and CDR2 is LQKENI.